This T cell receptor (beta chain) was sequenced during a study of cytomegalovirus exposure and HLA in healthy donors. The overall study: An earlier analysis identified some 110 million unique TCR beta sequences in about 200 million T cells. Study conclusions and caveats: Further analysis was carried out later, and it showed several of the most significant clusters appearing linked to common viral pathogens.

PCR involved 60 Vbeta and 13 Jbeta primers. The assay was immunoSEQ multiplex PCR, and TCRdb's table has in-frame clones only and misses some. The table lists 150,000 to 200,000 clones, approximately 79% of them singletons. From germline, CDR1 is MNHEY and CDR2 SVGAGI. Trimming removed 7 bases at V and 4 bases at J, with 17 bases between. The CDR3 contains 15 residues. Donors showed nominal health when sampled, although they likely had unrecorded immune exposures. About this clone: Its specificity is not known.

The sample taken for sequencing was PBMCs. The chain combines TRBV6-5 with TRBJ1-3; no definite D call. This sequence was found in a woman aged 45-65 years in good health and CMV-seropositive. The CDR3 is CASTPSLPRGNTIYF. In DNA, the CDR3 is TGTGCCAGCACCCCGAGTCTGCCGCGCGGAAACACCATATATTTT.